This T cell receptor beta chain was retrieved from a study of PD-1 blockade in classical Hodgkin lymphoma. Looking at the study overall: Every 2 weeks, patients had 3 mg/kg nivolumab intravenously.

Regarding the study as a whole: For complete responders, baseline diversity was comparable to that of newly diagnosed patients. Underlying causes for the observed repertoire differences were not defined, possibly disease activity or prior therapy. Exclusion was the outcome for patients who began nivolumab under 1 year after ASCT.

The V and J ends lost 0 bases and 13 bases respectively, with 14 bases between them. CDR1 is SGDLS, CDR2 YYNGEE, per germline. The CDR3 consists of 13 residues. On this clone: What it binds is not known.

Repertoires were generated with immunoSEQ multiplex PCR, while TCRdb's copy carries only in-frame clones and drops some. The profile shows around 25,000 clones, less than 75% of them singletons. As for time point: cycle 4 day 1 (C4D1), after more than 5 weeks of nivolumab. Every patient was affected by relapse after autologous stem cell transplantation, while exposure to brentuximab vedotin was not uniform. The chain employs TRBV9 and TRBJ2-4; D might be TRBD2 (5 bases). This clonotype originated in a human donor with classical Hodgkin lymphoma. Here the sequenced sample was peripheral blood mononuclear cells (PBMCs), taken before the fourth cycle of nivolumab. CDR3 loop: CASSVASGNEQYF. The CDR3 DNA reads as TGTGCCAGCAGCGTAGCTTCGGGAAACGAACAGTACTTC.